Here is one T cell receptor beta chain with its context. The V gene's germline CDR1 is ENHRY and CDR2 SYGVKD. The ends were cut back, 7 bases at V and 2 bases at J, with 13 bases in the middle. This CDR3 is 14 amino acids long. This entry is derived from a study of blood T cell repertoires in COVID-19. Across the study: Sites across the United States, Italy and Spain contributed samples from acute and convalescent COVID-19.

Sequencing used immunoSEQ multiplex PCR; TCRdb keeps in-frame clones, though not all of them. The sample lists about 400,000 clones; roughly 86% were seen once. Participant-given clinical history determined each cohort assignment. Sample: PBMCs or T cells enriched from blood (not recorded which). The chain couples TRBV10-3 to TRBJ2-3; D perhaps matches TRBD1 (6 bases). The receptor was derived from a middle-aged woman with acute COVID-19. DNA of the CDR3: TGTGCCATCACCAGGGACACTTTCACAGATACGCAGTATTTT. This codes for CAITRDTFTDTQYF.